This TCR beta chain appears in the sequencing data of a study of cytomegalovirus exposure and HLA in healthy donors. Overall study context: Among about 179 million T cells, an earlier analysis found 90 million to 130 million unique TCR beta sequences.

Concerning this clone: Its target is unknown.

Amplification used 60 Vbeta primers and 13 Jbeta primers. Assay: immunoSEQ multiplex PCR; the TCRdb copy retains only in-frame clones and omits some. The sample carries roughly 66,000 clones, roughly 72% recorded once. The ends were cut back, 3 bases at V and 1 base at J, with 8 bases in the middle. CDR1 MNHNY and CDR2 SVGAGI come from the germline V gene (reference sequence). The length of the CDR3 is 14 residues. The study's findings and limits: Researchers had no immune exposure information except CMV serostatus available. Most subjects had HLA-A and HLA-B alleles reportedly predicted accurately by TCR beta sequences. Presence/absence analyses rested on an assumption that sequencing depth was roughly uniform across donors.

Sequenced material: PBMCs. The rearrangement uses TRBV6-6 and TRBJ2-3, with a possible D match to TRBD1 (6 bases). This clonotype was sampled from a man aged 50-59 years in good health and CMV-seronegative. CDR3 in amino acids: CASSYGGRTDTQYF. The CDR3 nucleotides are TGTGCCAGCAGTTATGGGGGCCGCACAGATACGCAGTATTTT.